This T cell receptor beta chain comes out of a study of cytomegalovirus exposure and HLA in healthy donors. Study findings and constraints: Productive rates of about 90% or about 30% were seen for most TCR beta V segments in an earlier analysis. Reports showed the classifier diagnosing cytomegalovirus status with high specificity and sensitivity.

The primer mix had 60 Vbeta and 13 Jbeta primers. Repertoires were generated with immunoSEQ multiplex PCR, while TCRdb's copy carries only in-frame clones and drops some. Recorded here are approximately 43,000 clones; the top ten clones represent about 1.8%. J lost 6 bases, V lost 4 bases, and 9 bases had no gene match. The germline V gene encodes CDR1 MDHEN and CDR2 SYDVKM. This CDR3 comprises 15 residues. Points on this clone: Its antigen remains unknown.

The specimen sequenced was PBMCs. The genes are TRBV28 and TRBJ2-1; 7 nucleotides align to TRBD2. The TCR originated in a woman aged 30 to 39 in good health and CMV-seronegative. The CDR3 here is CASSSYIAGPNEQFF. As DNA, the CDR3 is TGTGCCAGCAGTTCATATATAGCGGGTCCCAATGAGCAGTTCTTC.